This T cell receptor (beta chain) was identified in a study of blood T cell repertoires in COVID-19. Sequencing used immunoSEQ multiplex PCR; TCRdb keeps in-frame clones, though not all of them. The repertoire holds around 69,000 clones, with almost 85% as singletons. This clone was counted a few times. This CDR3 comprises 17 residues. This TCR derives from a man aged 50 to 60 with active COVID-19. The V call is TRBV1, the J call TRBJ2-1; TRBD2 is the table's D call, not checked against the DNA. TRBV1 is marked as a pseudogene. Sequencing was performed on peripheral blood. CDR3 region: CTSSQDRASGRKCEQFF. The CDR3, as DNA: TGCACCAGCAGCCAAGATAGGGCTAGCGGGAGGAAGTGTGAGCAGTTCTTC.